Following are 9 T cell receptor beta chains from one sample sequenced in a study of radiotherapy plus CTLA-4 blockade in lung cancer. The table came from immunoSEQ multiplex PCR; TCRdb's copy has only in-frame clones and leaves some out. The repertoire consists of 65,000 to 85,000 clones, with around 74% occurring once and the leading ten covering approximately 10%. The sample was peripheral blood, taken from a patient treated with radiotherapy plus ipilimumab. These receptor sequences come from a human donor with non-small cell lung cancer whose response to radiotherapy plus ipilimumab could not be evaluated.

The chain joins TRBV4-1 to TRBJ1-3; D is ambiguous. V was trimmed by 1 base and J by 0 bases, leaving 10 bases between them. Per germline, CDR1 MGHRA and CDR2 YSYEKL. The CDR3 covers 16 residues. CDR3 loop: CASSQGPGSSGNTIYF. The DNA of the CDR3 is TGCGCCAGCAGCCAAGGGCCCGGGAGCTCTGGAAACACCATATATTTT.

CDR3 bases: TGTGCCAGCAGTCCCGGGACAGGGGAAGCGGGCTATGGCTACACCTTC. As protein: CASSPGTGEAGYGYTF. V usage is TRBV27 and J usage is TRBJ1-2; 10 positions match TRBD1. CDR1 is MNHEY, CDR2 SMNVEV, per germline (reference sequence). The length of the CDR3 is 16 residues. Losses at the gene ends were 5 bases for V and 4 bases for J; bases not matched to a gene: 10.

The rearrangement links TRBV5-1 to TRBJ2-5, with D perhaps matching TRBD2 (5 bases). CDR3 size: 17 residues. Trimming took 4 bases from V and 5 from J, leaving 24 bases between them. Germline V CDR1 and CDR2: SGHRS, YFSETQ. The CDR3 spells CASSANLGPLSGETQYF. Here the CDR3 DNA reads TGCGCCAGCAGCGCCAATCTAGGACCGCTCTCGGGGGAGACCCAGTACTTC.

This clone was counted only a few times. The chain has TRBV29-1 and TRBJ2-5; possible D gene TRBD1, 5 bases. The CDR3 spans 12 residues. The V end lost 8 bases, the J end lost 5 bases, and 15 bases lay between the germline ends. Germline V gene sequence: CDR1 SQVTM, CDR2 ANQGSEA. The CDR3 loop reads CSYQGVRETQYF. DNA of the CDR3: TGCAGCTATCAAGGGGTACGGGAGACCCAGTACTTC.

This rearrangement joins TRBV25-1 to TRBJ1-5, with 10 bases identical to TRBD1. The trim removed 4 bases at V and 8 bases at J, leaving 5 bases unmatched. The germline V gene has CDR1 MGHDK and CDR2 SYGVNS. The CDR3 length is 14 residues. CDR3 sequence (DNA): TGTGCCAGCAGTGCCGGGACAGGGGTGGAGCCCCAGCATTTT. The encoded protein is CASSAGTGVEPQHF.

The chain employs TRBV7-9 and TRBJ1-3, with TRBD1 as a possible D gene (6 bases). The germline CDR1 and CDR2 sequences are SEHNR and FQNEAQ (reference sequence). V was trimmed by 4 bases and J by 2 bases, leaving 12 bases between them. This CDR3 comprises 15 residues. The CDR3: CASSSGEGAGNTIYF. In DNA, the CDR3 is TGTGCCAGCAGCTCCGGGGAGGGGGCTGGAAACACCATATATTTT.

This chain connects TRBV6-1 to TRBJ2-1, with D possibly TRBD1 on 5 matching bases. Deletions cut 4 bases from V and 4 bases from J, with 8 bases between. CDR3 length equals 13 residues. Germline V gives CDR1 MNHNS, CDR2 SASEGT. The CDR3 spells CASSVDSYNEQFF. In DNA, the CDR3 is TGTGCCAGCAGTGTTGACAGTTACAATGAGCAGTTCTTC.

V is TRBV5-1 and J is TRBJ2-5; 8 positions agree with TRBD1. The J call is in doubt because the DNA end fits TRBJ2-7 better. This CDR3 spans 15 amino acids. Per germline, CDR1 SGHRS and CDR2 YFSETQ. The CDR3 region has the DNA TGCGCCAGCAGCTTGGAAGTAGGACAGGGTTACGAGCAGTACTTC. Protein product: CASSLEVGQGYEQYF.

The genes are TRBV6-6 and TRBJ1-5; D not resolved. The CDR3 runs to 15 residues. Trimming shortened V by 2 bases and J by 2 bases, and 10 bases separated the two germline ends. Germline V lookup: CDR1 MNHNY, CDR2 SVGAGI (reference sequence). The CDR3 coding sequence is TGTGCCAGCAGTTACCTTAACCCGGGCAATCAGCCCCAGCATTTT. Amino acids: CASSYLNPGNQPQHF.